Listed here is a single TCR beta chain. Everyone who took part was roughly 18 to 95 years old, and they came from about 25 US areas. These data belong to a study of blood T cell repertoires in COVID-19. The wider study: The cDNA or gDNA used as material had been derived from T cells, B-cell-depleted T cells, or PBMCs.

Germline CDR1 MNHEY, CDR2 SVGAGI. J lost 4 bases, V lost 5 bases, and 10 bases had no gene match. CDR3 length equals 15 residues. Per the original methods: How many nucleated cells were present was estimated from reference gene primer amplification. TCRdb's table, derived via immunoSEQ multiplex PCR, lists solely in-frame clones and lacks some. V, J and clone size reflect that table, while D and trimming were determined from the DNA. The sample shows 350,000 to 400,000 clones, around 89% of them seen only once. The sequence was obtained from a woman between 25 and 40 years old with acute COVID-19. This chain uses TRBV6-5 with TRBJ2-5; 7 nucleotides match TRBD2. Sequencing was done on a sample of PBMCs or T cells enriched from blood (not recorded which). The CDR3 region has the DNA TGTGCCAGCAGTAGAGCGGGAATGGCGGTAGAGACCCAGTACTTC. Translation: CASSRAGMAVETQYF.